The 12 T cell receptor beta chains below were found in one sample sequenced in a study of blood T cell repertoires in COVID-19. Profiled with immunoSEQ multiplex PCR; TCRdb holds only in-frame clones, not every one. Among about 140,000 clones listed, 86% were seen once. The specimen was PBMCs or T cells enriched from blood (not recorded which). The receptors here all came from a man over 45 who had recovered from COVID-19.

This clone appeared once. CDR3 DNA sequence: TGTGCCAGCAGCTCCTATAGCGGGATACAGTATTTT. This translates into CASSSYSGIQYF. This sequence joins TRBV3-1 (or the pseudogene TRBV3-2) and TRBJ2-3; 8 bases map to TRBD2. This CDR3 spans 12 amino acids. The germline gives CDR1 LGHDT, CDR2 YNNKEL (reference sequence). Trimming took 5 bases from V and 12 from J; bases not matched to a gene: 7.

J is TRBJ2-1 and V is TRBV28; perhaps TRBD2 as D (6 bases). The CDR3 runs 16 residues. The V gene lost 3 bases and the J gene lost 0 bases, with 12 bases spanning the gap. CDR1 and CDR2 from the germline V gene are MDHEN and SYDVKM. CDR3 region: CASSFPGTGSYNEQFF. CDR3 nucleotides: TGTGCCAGCAGTTTCCCCGGGACTGGCTCCTACAATGAGCAGTTCTTC.

The V call is TRBV13, the J call TRBJ2-1, with 7 bases that match TRBD1. This CDR3 comprises 14 residues. V lost 8 bases to trimming and J lost 1 base; unmatched junction nucleotides: 5. CDR1 and CDR2 from the germline V gene are PRHDT and FYEKMQ (reference sequence). As DNA, the CDR3 is TGTGCCAGCCAGGACAGGACATCCTACAATGAGCAGTTCTTC. Its translation: CASQDRTSYNEQFF.

The chain is built from TRBV30 and TRBJ1-3, with TRBD1 identical over 8 bases. Germline assignment: CDR1 GTSNPN and CDR2 SVGIG (reference sequence). The CDR3 runs to 16 residues. V dropped 0 bases and J dropped 2; count of bases not matched to a gene: 6. The CDR3, as DNA: TGTGCCTGGAGTGTTCGACAGGGGTTTGCTGGAAACACCATATATTTT. It encodes CAWSVRQGFAGNTIYF. Variable domain in full (rest from reference TRBV30 and TRBJ1-3): SQTIHQWPATLVQPVGSPLSLECTVEGTSNPNLYWYRQAAGRGLQLLFYSVGIGQISSEVPQNLSASRPQDRQFILSSKKLLLSDSGFYLCAWSVRQGFAGNTIYFGEGSWLTVV.

The chain employs TRBV6-2 or TRBV6-3 and TRBJ1-2; D is ambiguous. V was cut by 2 bases and J by 5 bases, with 3 bases left in between. CDR1 is MNHEY, CDR2 SVGEGT, per germline. This CDR3 spans 11 amino acids. The CDR3 spells CASSYQYGYTF. CDR3 coding DNA: TGTGCCAGCAGTTACCAATATGGCTACACCTTC.

The chain is built from TRBV9 and TRBJ2-3; D is possibly TRBD2 (6 bases). V dropped 0 bases and J dropped 5 bases, with 16 bases sitting between them. The length of the CDR3 is 16 residues. Germline values: CDR1 SGDLS, CDR2 YYNGEE. The CDR3 sequence is CASSVAFGGVKDTQYF. The CDR3 DNA sequence: TGTGCCAGCAGCGTAGCTTTTGGAGGGGTCAAAGATACGCAGTATTTT.

The V call is TRBV5-8, the J call TRBJ1-1; possible D gene TRBD1, 5 bases. There are 13 residues in the CDR3. The germline gives CDR1 SGHTS, CDR2 YDEGEE. V was clipped by 6 bases and J by 10 bases, with 19 bases between them. CDR3 DNA: TGTGCCAGCACGTTGGCTCCCAGGGTAGGAGCTTTCTTT. This sequence encodes CASTLAPRVGAFF.

The rearrangement links TRBV2 to TRBJ2-5; 12 positions match TRBD2. V trimming: 7 bases; J trimming: 1 base; junction bases outside the gene matches: 4. The CDR3 is made up of 15 amino acids. Germline assignment: CDR1 SNHLY and CDR2 FYNNEI. CDR3 protein: CASMGLAGLQETQYF. DNA for the CDR3: TGTGCCAGCATGGGACTAGCGGGTCTCCAAGAGACCCAGTACTTC.

The chain carries TRBV7-3 and TRBJ2-2; no reliable D call. The CDR3 is 14 amino acids. Germline-derived CDR1 and CDR2 are SGHTA and FQGTGA. With 4 bases removed from V and 1 base from J, the gap between germline ends came to 7 bases. The CDR3 sequence: CASSYQRNTGELFF. DNA for the CDR3: TGTGCCAGCAGCTACCAGCGGAACACCGGGGAGCTGTTTTTT.

This chain connects TRBV21-1 to TRBJ1-6; the table assigns TRBD1, which was not confirmed against the DNA. TRBV21-1 is listed as a pseudogene. The CDR3 sequence is 15 residues long. CDR3 in amino acids: CASRGTGEANSPLHF. Here the CDR3 DNA reads TGTGCCAGCAGGGGGACAGGGGAGGCCAATTCACCCCTCCACTTT.

The rearrangement joins TRBV24-1 to TRBJ1-2; 7 bases are a match to TRBD1. V lost 7 bases to trimming and J lost 1 base; unmatched junction nucleotides: 8. Germline lookup yields CDR1 KGHDR and CDR2 SFDVKD. This CDR3 is built from 15 residues. Here the CDR3 DNA reads TGTGCCACCAGCTCCGGGACAGTGTATAACTATGGCTACACCTTC. Protein: CATSSGTVYNYGYTF.

This chain uses TRBV19 with TRBJ2-1, with 10 bases fitting TRBD2. Germline-derived CDR1 and CDR2 are LNHDA and SQIVND (reference sequence). Trimming at V came to 4 bases and at J to 7 bases, leaving 7 bases not matched to a gene. The CDR3 totals 15 residues. CDR3 in amino acids: CASSRTSGARNEQFF. The CDR3 region has the DNA TGTGCCAGTAGTAGGACTAGCGGAGCCCGTAATGAGCAGTTCTTC.